The 3 T cell receptor beta chains below all came from one sample that was sequenced in a study of OX40 agonist ivuxolimab in advanced cancers. The assay was immunoSEQ multiplex PCR, and TCRdb's table has in-frame clones only and misses some. The sample consists of about 59,000 clones, around 87% of them appearing once. The input for sequencing was CD4+ or CD8+ T cells sorted from blood, taken in a trial of the OX40 agonist ivuxolimab. The receptors were gathered from an adult with an advanced solid tumor such as melanoma, head and neck, liver or kidney cancer.

The V call is TRBV28, the J call TRBJ1-5, with a weak D call TRBD1 (5 bases). V lost 4 bases and J lost 9, with 19 bases in between. Germline V gives CDR1 MDHEN, CDR2 SYDVKM. This CDR3 has 15 residues. The CDR3 DNA sequence: TGTGCCAGCAGTTCCCCAGGGCGGTCGGCCTGGCCCCAGCATTTT. As protein: CASSSPGRSAWPQHF. The variable domain in full, completed from reference TRBV28 and TRBJ1-5, reads DVKVTQSSRYLVKRTGEKVFLECVQDMDHENMFWYRQDPGLGLRLIYFSYDVKMKEKGDIPEGYSVSREKKERFSLILESASTNQTSMYLCASSSPGRSAWPQHFGDGTRLSIL.

This chain joins TRBV29-1 and TRBJ2-7, with D possibly TRBD2 on 5 matching bases. The CDR3 runs to 12 residues. The germline gives CDR1 SQVTM, CDR2 ANQGSEA. V lost 6 bases and J lost 2, with 11 bases in between. CDR3 in DNA: TGCAGCGTCGCGGACGGGACCTACGAGCAGTACTTC. Translated: CSVADGTYEQYF.

This clone was found once. The rearrangement links TRBV11-1 to TRBJ2-6, with D uncertain. The CDR3 loop spans 14 amino acids. With 3 bases removed from V and 1 base from J, the gap between germline ends came to 4 bases. Germline CDR1 and CDR2: SGHAT and FQDESV (reference sequence). The CDR3 DNA reads TGTGCCAGCAGCTTTCAGTCTGGGGCCAACGTCCTGACTTTC. This codes for CASSFQSGANVLTF.